This TCR beta chain was sequenced during a study of CD8+CD57+ T cells in acquired aplastic anemia. Study-level information: Mean yield of DNA from sorted CD4+ and CD8+ cells was approximately 3 ug. Healthy donor CD4+ samples were sequenced to a depth that averaged around 11 million reads. General study findings and limits: Some 31 shared CD8+ CDR3s appeared highly expressed within patients' immunodominant clones.

Germline V gene data show CDR1 as DFQATT and CDR2 as SNEGSKA (reference sequence). This CDR3 contains 13 residues. Deletions cut 0 bases from V and 3 bases from J, with 8 bases between. Investigators profiled TCR beta VDJ and CDR3 from genomic DNA template. TCRdb itself ran the reads through MiXCR, one entry per CDR3 protein. The table has about 170,000 distinct CDR3 sequences, 55% to 70% seen once. Worth noting for this clonotype: As yet, its antigen is unknown.

Sequencing was carried out using sorted CD4+, CD8+, or CD8+CD57+ T cells (not recorded which) from PBMCs. The origin of this receptor is a human donor in good health. The genes are TRBV20-1 and TRBJ1-2, with D hard to call. CDR3 sequence reads: CSARDSGYYGYTF. The DNA of the CDR3 is TGCAGTGCTAGAGATTCGGGGTACTATGGCTACACCTTC.